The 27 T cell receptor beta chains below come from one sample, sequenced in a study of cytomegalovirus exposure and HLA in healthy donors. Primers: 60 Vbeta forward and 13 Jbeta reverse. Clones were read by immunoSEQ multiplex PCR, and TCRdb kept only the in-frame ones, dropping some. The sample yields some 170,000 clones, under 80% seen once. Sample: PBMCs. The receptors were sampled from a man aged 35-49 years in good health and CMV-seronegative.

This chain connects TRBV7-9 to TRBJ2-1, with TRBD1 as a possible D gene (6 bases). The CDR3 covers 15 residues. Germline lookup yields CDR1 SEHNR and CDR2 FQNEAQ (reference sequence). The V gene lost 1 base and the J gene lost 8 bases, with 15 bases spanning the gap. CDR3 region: CASSLVQGTDYEQFF. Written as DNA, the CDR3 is TGTGCCAGCAGCTTAGTTCAGGGGACGGATTATGAGCAGTTCTTC.

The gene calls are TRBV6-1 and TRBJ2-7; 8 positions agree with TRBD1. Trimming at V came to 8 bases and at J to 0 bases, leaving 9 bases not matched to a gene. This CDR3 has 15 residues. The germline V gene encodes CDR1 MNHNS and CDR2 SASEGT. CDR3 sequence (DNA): TGTGCCAGCGTTTCGGGACAGGTCCTCTCCTACGAGCAGTACTTC. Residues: CASVSGQVLSYEQYF.

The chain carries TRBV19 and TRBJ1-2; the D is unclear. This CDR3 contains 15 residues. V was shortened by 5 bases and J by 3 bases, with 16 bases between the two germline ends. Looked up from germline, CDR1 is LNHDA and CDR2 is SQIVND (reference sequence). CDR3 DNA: TGTGCCAGTAGTCCGCCTCGGGTCGAATACTATGGCTACACCTTC. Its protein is CASSPPRVEYYGYTF.

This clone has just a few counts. CDR3 protein: CASTQGPPYNEQFF. In DNA, the CDR3 is TGTGCCAGCACGCAGGGTCCCCCCTACAATGAGCAGTTCTTC. The rearrangement uses TRBV6-5 and TRBJ2-1; D is perhaps TRBD1 (5 bases). Trimming removed 7 bases at V and 2 bases at J, with 12 bases between. In germline, CDR1 is MNHEY, CDR2 SVGAGI. The CDR3 sequence is 14 residues long.

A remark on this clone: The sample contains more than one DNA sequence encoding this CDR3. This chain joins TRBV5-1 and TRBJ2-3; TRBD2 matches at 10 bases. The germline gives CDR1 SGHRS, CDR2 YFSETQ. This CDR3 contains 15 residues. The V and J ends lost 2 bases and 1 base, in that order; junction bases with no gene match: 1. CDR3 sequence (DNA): TGCGCCAGCAGCTTAACTAGCGGGGGCACAGATACGCAGTATTTT. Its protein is CASSLTSGGTDTQYF.

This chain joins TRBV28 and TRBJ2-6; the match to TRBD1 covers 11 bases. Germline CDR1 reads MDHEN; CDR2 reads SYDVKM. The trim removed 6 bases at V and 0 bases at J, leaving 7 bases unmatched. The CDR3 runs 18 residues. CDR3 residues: CASRHWGTGGSGANVLTF. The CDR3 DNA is TGTGCCAGCAGACACTGGGGGACAGGGGGCTCTGGGGCCAACGTCCTGACTTTC.

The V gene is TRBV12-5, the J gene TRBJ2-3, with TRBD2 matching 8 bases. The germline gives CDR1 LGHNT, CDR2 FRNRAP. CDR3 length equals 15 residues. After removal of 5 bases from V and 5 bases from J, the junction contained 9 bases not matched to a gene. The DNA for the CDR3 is TGTGCTAGTGGTCTTACACGGGGGGGCGGAGATACGCAGTATTTT. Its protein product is CASGLTRGGGDTQYF.

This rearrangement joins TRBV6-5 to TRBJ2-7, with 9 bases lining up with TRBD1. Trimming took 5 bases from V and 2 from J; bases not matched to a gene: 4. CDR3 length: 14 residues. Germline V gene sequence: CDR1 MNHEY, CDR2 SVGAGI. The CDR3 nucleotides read TGTGCCAGCAGTAGGGGACAGGGAACCTACGAGCAGTACTTC. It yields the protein CASSRGQGTYEQYF.

The CDR3: CASSQGTGYNQPQHF. The CDR3 region has the DNA TGCGCCAGCAGCCAAGGGACAGGGTACAATCAGCCCCAGCATTTT. The chain uses TRBV4-1 and TRBJ1-5; 8 bases are a match to TRBD1. CDR1 and CDR2 from the germline V gene are MGHRA and YSYEKL. CDR3 length equals 15 residues. The V segment lost 1 base and the J segment 3 bases; nucleotides outside the gene matches: 2.

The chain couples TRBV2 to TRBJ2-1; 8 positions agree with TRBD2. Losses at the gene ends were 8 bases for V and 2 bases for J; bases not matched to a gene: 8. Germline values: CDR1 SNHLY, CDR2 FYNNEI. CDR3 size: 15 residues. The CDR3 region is CASGTSGSPYNEQFF. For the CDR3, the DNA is TGTGCCAGCGGCACTAGCGGTTCCCCCTACAATGAGCAGTTCTTC.

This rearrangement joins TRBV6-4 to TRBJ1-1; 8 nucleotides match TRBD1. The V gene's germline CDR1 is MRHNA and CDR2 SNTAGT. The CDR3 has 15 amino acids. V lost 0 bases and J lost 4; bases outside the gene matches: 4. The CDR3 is CASSDSGTGSTEAFF. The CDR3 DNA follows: TGTGCCAGCAGTGACTCCGGGACAGGTAGCACTGAAGCTTTCTTT.

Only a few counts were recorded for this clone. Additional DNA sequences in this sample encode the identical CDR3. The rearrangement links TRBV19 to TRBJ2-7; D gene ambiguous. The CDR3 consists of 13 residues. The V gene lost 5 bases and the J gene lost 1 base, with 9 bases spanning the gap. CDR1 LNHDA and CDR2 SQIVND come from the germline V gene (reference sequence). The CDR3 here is CASSVSLSYEQYF. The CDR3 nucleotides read TGTGCCAGTAGTGTCAGTTTGTCCTACGAGCAGTACTTC.

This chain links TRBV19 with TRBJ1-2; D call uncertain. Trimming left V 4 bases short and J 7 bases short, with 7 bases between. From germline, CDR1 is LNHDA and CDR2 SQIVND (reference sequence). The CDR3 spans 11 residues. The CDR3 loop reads CASSTLSGYTF. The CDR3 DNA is TGTGCCAGTAGTACCCTAAGTGGCTACACCTTC. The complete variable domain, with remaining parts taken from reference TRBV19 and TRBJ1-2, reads DGGITQSPKYLFRKEGQNVTLSCEQNLNHDAMYWYRQDPGQGLRLIYYSQIVNDFQKGDIAEGYSVSREKKESFPLTVTSAQKNPTAFYLCASSTLSGYTFGSGTRLTVV.

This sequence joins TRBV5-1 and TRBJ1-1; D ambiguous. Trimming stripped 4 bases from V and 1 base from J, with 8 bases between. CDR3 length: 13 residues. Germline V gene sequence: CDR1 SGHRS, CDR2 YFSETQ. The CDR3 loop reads CASSKDTNTEAFF. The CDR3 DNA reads TGCGCCAGCAGCAAAGACACGAACACTGAAGCTTTCTTT.

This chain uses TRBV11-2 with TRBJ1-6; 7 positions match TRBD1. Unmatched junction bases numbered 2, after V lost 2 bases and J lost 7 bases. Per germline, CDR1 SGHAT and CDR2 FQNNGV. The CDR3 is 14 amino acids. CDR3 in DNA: TGTGCCAGCAGCTTACAGGGGGTAAATTCACCCCTCCACTTT. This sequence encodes CASSLQGVNSPLHF.

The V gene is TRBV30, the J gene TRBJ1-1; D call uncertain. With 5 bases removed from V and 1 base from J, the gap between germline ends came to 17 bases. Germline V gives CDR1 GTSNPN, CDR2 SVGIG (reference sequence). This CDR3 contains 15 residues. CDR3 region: CAWARAPGWNTEAFF. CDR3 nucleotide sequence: TGTGCCTGGGCGAGGGCCCCTGGTTGGAACACTGAAGCTTTCTTT.

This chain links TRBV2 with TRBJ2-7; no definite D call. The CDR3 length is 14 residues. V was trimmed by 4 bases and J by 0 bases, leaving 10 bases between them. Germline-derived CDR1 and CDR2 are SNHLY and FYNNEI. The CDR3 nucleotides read TGTGCCAGCAGTGCAACAGCAAGCTCCTACGAGCAGTACTTC. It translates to CASSATASSYEQYF.

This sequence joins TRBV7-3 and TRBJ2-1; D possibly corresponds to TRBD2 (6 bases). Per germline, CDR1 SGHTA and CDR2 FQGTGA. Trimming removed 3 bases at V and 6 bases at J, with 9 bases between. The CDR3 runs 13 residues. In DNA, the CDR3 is TGTGCCAGCAGCTTCGGGGGTGGCAATGAGCAGTTCTTC. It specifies CASSFGGGNEQFF.

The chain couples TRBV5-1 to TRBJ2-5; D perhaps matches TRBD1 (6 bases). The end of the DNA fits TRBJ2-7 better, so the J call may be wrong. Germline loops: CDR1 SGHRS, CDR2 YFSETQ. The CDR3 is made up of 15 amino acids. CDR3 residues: CASSFPLTGSYEQYF. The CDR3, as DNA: TGCGCCAGCAGCTTCCCCCTCACAGGGAGCTACGAGCAGTACTTC.

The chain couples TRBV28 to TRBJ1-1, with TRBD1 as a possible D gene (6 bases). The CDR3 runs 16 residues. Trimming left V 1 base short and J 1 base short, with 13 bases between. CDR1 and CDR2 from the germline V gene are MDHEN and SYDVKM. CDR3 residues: CASSLSSTGPNTEAFF. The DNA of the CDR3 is TGTGCCAGCAGTTTATCTTCGACAGGTCCGAACACTGAAGCTTTCTTT.

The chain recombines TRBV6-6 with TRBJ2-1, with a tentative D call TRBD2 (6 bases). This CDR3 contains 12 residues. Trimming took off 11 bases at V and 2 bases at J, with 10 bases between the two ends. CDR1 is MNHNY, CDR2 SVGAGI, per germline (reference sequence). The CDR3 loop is CAAGGTYNEQFF. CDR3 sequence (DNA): TGTGCCGCCGGGGGTACCTACAATGAGCAGTTCTTC.

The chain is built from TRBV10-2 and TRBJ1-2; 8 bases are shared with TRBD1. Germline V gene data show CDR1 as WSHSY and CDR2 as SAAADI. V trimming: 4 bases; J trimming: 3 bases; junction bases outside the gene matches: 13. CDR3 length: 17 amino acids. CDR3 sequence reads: CASSVRAGGDSDYGYTF. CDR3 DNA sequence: TGCGCCAGCAGTGTAAGGGCAGGGGGCGATTCGGACTATGGCTACACCTTC.

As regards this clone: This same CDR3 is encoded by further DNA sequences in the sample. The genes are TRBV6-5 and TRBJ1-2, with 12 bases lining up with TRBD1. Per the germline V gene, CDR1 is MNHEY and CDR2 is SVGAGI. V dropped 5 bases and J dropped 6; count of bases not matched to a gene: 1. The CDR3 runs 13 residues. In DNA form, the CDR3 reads TGTGCCAGCAGTAGGGACAGGGGGCATGGCTACACCTTC. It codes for CASSRDRGHGYTF.

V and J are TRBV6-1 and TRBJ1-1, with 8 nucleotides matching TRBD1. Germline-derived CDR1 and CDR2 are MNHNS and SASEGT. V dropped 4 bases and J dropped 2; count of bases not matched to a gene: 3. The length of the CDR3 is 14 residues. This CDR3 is CASSVGTGNTEAFF. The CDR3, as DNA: TGTGCCAGCAGTGTCGGGACAGGTAACACTGAAGCTTTCTTT.

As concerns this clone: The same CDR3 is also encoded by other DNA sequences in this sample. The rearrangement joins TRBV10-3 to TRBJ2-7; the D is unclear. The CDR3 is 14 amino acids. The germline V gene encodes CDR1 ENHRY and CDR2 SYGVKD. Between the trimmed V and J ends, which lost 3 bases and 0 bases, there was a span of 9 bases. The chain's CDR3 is CAISDTRSSYEQYF. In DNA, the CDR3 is TGTGCCATCAGTGATACGAGGAGCTCCTACGAGCAGTACTTC.

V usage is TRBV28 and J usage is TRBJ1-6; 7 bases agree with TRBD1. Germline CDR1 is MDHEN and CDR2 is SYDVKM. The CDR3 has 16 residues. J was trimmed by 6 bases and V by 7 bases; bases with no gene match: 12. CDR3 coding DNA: TGTGCCAGCACTACCTGGGACAGAGGTTTTAATTCACCCCTCCACTTT. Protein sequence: CASTTWDRGFNSPLHF.

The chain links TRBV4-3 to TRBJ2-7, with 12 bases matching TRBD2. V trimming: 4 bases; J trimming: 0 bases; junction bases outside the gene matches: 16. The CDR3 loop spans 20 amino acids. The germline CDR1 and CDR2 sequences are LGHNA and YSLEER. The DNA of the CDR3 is TGCGCCAGCAGCCCCAGCCCTAGAGACCTAGCGGGGGGGAGCTCCTACGAGCAGTACTTC. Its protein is CASSPSPRDLAGGSSYEQYF.